One sample yielded the 32 T cell receptor beta chains listed below, sequenced in a study of siplizumab effects on memory and regulatory T cells. TCRdb's table, derived via immunoSEQ multiplex PCR, lists solely in-frame clones and lacks some. Counted here are approximately 65,000 clones, 79% occurring once; the ten biggest clones make up about 0.42%. Sequenced input: memory CD4+ T cells sorted from blood. The receptors shown here come from a human donor in good health.

The V call is TRBV28, the J call TRBJ2-1; 15 bases are shared with TRBD2. There are 17 residues in the CDR3. V was pared by 1 base and J by 15 bases, with 13 bases of the junction left unmatched. Germline V gene data show CDR1 as MDHEN and CDR2 as SYDVKM. DNA for the CDR3: TGTGCCAGCAGTTTATCTGCGGGACTAGCGGGGGGCGGGGCAGGGTTCTTC. It encodes CASSLSAGLAGGGAGFF.

V usage is TRBV6-1 and J usage is TRBJ2-5; TRBD1 matches at 10 bases. The CDR3 extends over 14 amino acids. Germline loops: CDR1 MNHNS, CDR2 SASEGT. Unmatched junction bases numbered 5, after V lost 5 bases and J lost 5 bases. The CDR3 region has the DNA TGTGCCAGCAGTACCTGGACAGGGGGGGAGACCCAGTACTTC. Protein: CASSTWTGGETQYF.

V is TRBV4-1 and J is TRBJ1-2, with TRBD1 matching 7 bases. The CDR3 runs 12 residues. Trimming at V came to 1 base and at J to 11 bases, leaving 4 bases not matched to a gene. Germline CDR1 reads MGHRA; CDR2 reads YSYEKL. This chain's CDR3 is CASSQVGGGYTF. The CDR3 DNA sequence: TGCGCCAGCAGCCAAGTAGGGGGCGGGTACACCTTC.

The chain has TRBV7-9 and TRBJ2-7; D gene ambiguous. V was cut by 1 base and J by 0 bases, with 7 bases left in between. Germline CDR1 is SEHNR and CDR2 is FQNEAQ (reference sequence). The CDR3 is 14 residues long. CDR3 DNA sequence: TGTGCCAGCAGCTTAGTGCCCAACTCCTACGAGCAGTACTTC. Translated: CASSLVPNSYEQYF.

This sequence joins TRBV5-6 and TRBJ2-7, with TRBD1 identical over 9 bases. The ends lost 2 bases at V and 4 bases at J; junction bases unmatched: 1. Germline CDR1 and CDR2: SGHDT and YYEEEE. There are 13 residues in the CDR3. The CDR3 reads CASSLQGAYEQYF. In DNA, the CDR3 is TGTGCCAGCAGCTTACAGGGGGCTTACGAGCAGTACTTC.

The sample holds one count of this clone. The J gene is TRBJ1-4, the V gene TRBV6-5, with 7 bases matching TRBD1. The CDR3 totals 13 residues. J was trimmed by 8 bases and V by 8 bases; bases with no gene match: 8. The germline V gene has CDR1 MNHEY and CDR2 SVGAGI. CDR3 DNA: TGTGCCAGCGGTGACAGGGTGGGCGAAAAACTGTTTTTT. The encoded protein is CASGDRVGEKLFF.

This clone was observed a single time. The rearrangement uses TRBV10-3 and TRBJ2-3, with D tentatively TRBD1 or TRBD2 (5 bases each). The CDR3 covers 18 residues. The V end lost 0 bases, the J end lost 3 bases, and 19 bases lay between the germline ends. CDR1 is ENHRY, CDR2 SYGVKD, per germline. CDR3 amino acids: CAISESTNSRVVTDTQYF. Here the CDR3 DNA reads TGTGCCATCAGTGAGTCGACTAACTCCAGGGTCGTGACAGATACGCAGTATTTT.

Note on this clone: One junction end disagrees with the germline gene, perhaps due to a read error. In the same sample, other DNA sequences code for this CDR3. CDR3 sequence (DNA): TGCGCCAGCAGCCTGGGACTGCCAAATGAGCAGTTCTTC. The encoded protein is CASSLGLPNEQFF. The chain carries TRBV14 and TRBJ2-1; possibly TRBD2 for D (6 bases). CDR1 and CDR2 (germline): SGHDN, FVKESK. The CDR3 extends over 13 amino acids.

This CDR3 reads CASSRDIGTSPLHF. The DNA of the CDR3 is TGCGCCAGCAGCCGGGACATAGGTACCTCACCCCTCCACTTT. This rearrangement joins TRBV5-1 to TRBJ1-6; D possibly corresponds to TRBD1 (6 bases). Germline V gene lookup returns CDR1 SGHRS and CDR2 YFSETQ. V was trimmed by 4 bases and J by 10 bases, leaving 15 bases between them. CDR3 length: 14 residues.

This clone was detected a few times. The rearrangement uses TRBV20-1 and TRBJ1-1; no clear D gene. The CDR3 spans 11 residues. V shed 2 bases and J shed 7 bases, with 8 bases lying between them. Germline CDR1 and CDR2: DFQATT and SNEGSKA (reference sequence). DNA of the CDR3: TGCAGTGCTAGAATGGAAAGTGAAGCTTTCTTT. Its protein product is CSARMESEAFF.

The rearrangement uses TRBV27 and TRBJ2-4, with D uncertain. V was shortened by 0 bases and J by 0 bases, with 9 bases between the two germline ends. The CDR3 has 16 residues. CDR1 is MNHEY and CDR2 is SMNVEV in the germline V gene (reference sequence). The CDR3 region is CASSLSKGLAKNIQYF. The CDR3 DNA sequence: TGTGCCAGCAGTTTATCAAAAGGTCTAGCCAAAAACATTCAGTACTTC.

The CDR3 nucleotides read TGTGCCAGCAGCCGGGACGGGTACACAGATACGCAGTATTTT. It is translated as CASSRDGYTDTQYF. The chain employs TRBV6-4 and TRBJ2-3, with D perhaps being TRBD1 or TRBD2 (5 bases each). There are 14 residues in the CDR3. V was shortened by 6 bases and J by 2 bases, with 12 bases between the two germline ends. The germline CDR1 and CDR2 sequences are MRHNA and SNTAGT.

With respect to this clone: One junction end disagrees with the germline gene, perhaps due to a read error. Other DNA sequences in the sample encode the same CDR3. V gene TRBV7-6 combines with J gene TRBJ2-2, with no clear D. This CDR3 has 14 residues. CDR1 and CDR2 from the germline V gene are SGHVS and FNYEAQ. The CDR3 nucleotides are TGCGCCAGCAGTGGTCAGGCGAACACCGGGGAGCTGTTTTTT. It specifies CASSGQANTGELFF.

The rearrangement links TRBV7-9 to TRBJ1-1, with 10 positions matching TRBD1. The V and J ends lost 5 bases and 3 bases, in that order; junction bases with no gene match: 12. This CDR3 is built from 17 residues. Germline CDR1 reads SEHNR; CDR2 reads FQNEAQ (reference sequence). The DNA for the CDR3 is TGTGCCAGCAGCCCCAGAGACAGGGGGCTTAAAGACACTGAAGCTTTCTTT. Protein sequence: CASSPRDRGLKDTEAFF.

V is TRBV4-3 and J is TRBJ2-1, with TRBD2 matching 9 bases. CDR3 length equals 15 residues. V was pared by 0 bases and J by 8 bases, with 5 bases of the junction left unmatched. Germline values: CDR1 LGHNA, CDR2 YSLEER. CDR3 in amino acids: CASSQDGRGGDEQFF. The CDR3 bases are TGCGCCAGCAGCCAAGATGGGCGGGGGGGCGATGAGCAGTTCTTC.

This chain connects TRBV7-3 to TRBJ2-3; no clear D. V was pared by 3 bases and J by 4 bases, with 11 bases between. CDR3 length: 14 amino acids. CDR1 and CDR2 from the germline V gene are SGHTA and FQGTGA. CDR3 DNA sequence: TGTGCCAGCAGCTTTGCGATGCAAGCAGATACGCAGTATTTT. Translation: CASSFAMQADTQYF.

The chain joins TRBV6-1 to TRBJ2-7, with D possibly TRBD1 on 5 matching bases. In germline, CDR1 is MNHNS, CDR2 SASEGT. CDR3 length equals 12 residues. Trimming stripped 7 bases from V and 5 bases from J, with 12 bases between. The CDR3 protein is CASTYPGNEQYF. CDR3 nucleotide sequence: TGTGCCAGCACGTACCCAGGGAACGAGCAGTACTTC.

The gene calls are TRBV28 and TRBJ1-2; 7 nucleotides line up with TRBD1. Per germline, CDR1 MDHEN and CDR2 SYDVKM. J lost 0 bases, V lost 10 bases, and 5 bases had no gene match. The CDR3 runs 13 residues. Here the CDR3 reads CATRGSTNYGYTF. DNA for the CDR3: TGTGCCACCAGGGGGTCCACTAACTATGGCTACACCTTC.

V usage is TRBV7-9 and J usage is TRBJ2-6, with D possibly being TRBD1 (6 bases). The V and J ends lost 3 bases and 2 bases respectively, with 11 bases between them. The CDR3 has 16 amino acids. Germline CDR1 reads SEHNR; CDR2 reads FQNEAQ (reference sequence). The CDR3 is CASSFTGSPGANVLTF. DNA of the CDR3: TGTGCCAGCAGCTTCACAGGGTCTCCTGGGGCCAACGTCCTGACTTTC.

The chain links TRBV5-5 to TRBJ2-3, with D perhaps given as TRBD1 or TRBD2 (6 bases each). The V end lost 0 bases, the J end lost 6 bases, and 20 bases lay between the germline ends. Germline-derived CDR1 and CDR2 are SGHKS and YYEKEE (reference sequence). CDR3 length equals 17 residues. The DNA for the CDR3 is TGTGCCAGCAGCTTGGTTGGATCCGGGGGCTGGTGGGATACGCAGTATTTT. The encoded protein is CASSLVGSGGWWDTQYF.

The J gene is TRBJ1-1, the V gene TRBV28, with TRBD1 as a possible D gene (6 bases). CDR3 size: 15 residues. Germline V gene sequence: CDR1 MDHEN, CDR2 SYDVKM. V was clipped by 5 bases and J by 1 base, with 14 bases between them. DNA of the CDR3: TGTGCCAGCAGTGTGCCGGGACACAAGAACACTGAAGCTTTCTTT. Translating it yields CASSVPGHKNTEAFF.

This clone was recorded only once. The chain uses TRBV11-3 and TRBJ2-2, with 8 bases aligning to TRBD1. J gave up 6 bases and V 5 bases, and 8 bases lay outside the gene matches. The germline gives CDR1 SGHNT, CDR2 YENEEA. The CDR3 length is 15 residues. In nucleotides, the CDR3 is TGTGCCAGCAGCGCAAGGGGACAGGCCTCCGGGGAGCTGTTTTTT. This sequence encodes CASSARGQASGELFF.

The chain couples TRBV4-1 to TRBJ1-2; tentatively, D is TRBD1 (5 bases). Germline CDR1 reads MGHRA; CDR2 reads YSYEKL. The germline V and J ends were trimmed by 3 bases and 3 bases, with 8 bases remaining between them. The CDR3 runs to 13 residues. The CDR3, as DNA: TGCGCCAGCAGCCACGGGGGGGACTATGGCTACACCTTC. It encodes CASSHGGDYGYTF.

This clone showed up just a few times. V usage is TRBV4-3 and J usage is TRBJ2-5; perhaps D is TRBD1 or TRBD2 (5 bases each). Per the germline V gene, CDR1 is LGHNA and CDR2 is YSLEER. This CDR3 has 13 amino acids. V shed 0 bases and J shed 5 bases, with 7 bases lying between them. Here the CDR3 reads CASSQDWGETQYF. The CDR3 bases are TGCGCCAGCAGCCAAGATTGGGGGGAGACCCAGTACTTC.

This chain uses TRBV2 with TRBJ2-7, with D perhaps matching TRBD1 (5 bases). V was trimmed by 5 bases and J by 6 bases, leaving 14 bases between them. Germline V gene data show CDR1 as SNHLY and CDR2 as FYNNEI. CDR3 length equals 13 residues. The CDR3 is CASSRAGRSEQYF. The DNA of the CDR3 is TGTGCCAGCAGTCGGGCAGGGCGGAGCGAGCAGTACTTC.

The rearrangement joins TRBV6-6 to TRBJ2-2; TRBD1 aligns across 7 bases. Germline V CDR1 and CDR2: MNHNY, SVGAGI (reference sequence). The CDR3 totals 13 residues. The V and J ends lost 7 bases and 5 bases, in that order; junction bases with no gene match: 4. The CDR3 sequence is CASIPGGTGELFF. The CDR3 DNA reads TGTGCCAGCATACCAGGGGGAACCGGGGAGCTGTTTTTT.

The J gene is TRBJ1-2, the V gene TRBV5-1; TRBD1 aligns across 7 bases. Germline V gene lookup returns CDR1 SGHRS and CDR2 YFSETQ. The junction had 19 bases not matched to a gene; V was cut back by 0 bases and J by 2 bases. CDR3 length: 20 amino acids. The CDR3 sequence is CASSLGSRSGQGDENYGYTF. DNA for the CDR3: TGCGCCAGCAGCTTGGGATCTCGGAGCGGGCAGGGGGATGAAAACTATGGCTACACCTTC.

This clone showed up just once. The rearrangement links TRBV5-3 to TRBJ2-7; 8 positions match TRBD2. TRBV5-3 is flagged as an ORF with uncertain function. The junction had 12 bases not matched to a gene; V was cut back by 8 bases and J by 2 bases. The CDR3 spans 15 residues. CDR3 sequence reads: CASSLSGEPPYEQYF. The DNA of the CDR3 is TGTGCCAGCAGCCTTAGCGGGGAGCCCCCCTACGAGCAGTACTTC.

Notes on this clone: Other DNA sequences of this sample code for an identical CDR3. The chain uses TRBV5-1 and TRBJ1-1; maybe TRBD1 (6 bases). Germline CDR1 reads SGHRS; CDR2 reads YFSETQ. Deletions cut 3 bases from V and 1 base from J, with 10 bases between. The CDR3 contains 14 residues. CDR3 amino acids: CASSSQGQNTEAFF. The CDR3 bases are TGCGCCAGCAGCTCCCAGGGGCAGAACACTGAAGCTTTCTTT. Full variable domain (remainder filled in from reference TRBV5-1 and TRBJ1-1): KAGVTQTPRYLIKTRGQQVTLSCSPISGHRSVSWYQQTPGQGLQFLFEYFSETQRNKGNFPGRFSGRQFSNSRSEMNVSTLELGDSALYLCASSSQGQNTEAFFGQGTRLTVV.

The chain joins TRBV7-2 to TRBJ2-5; D unresolved. Trimming took 1 base from V and 1 from J, leaving 10 bases between them. The CDR3 is 15 amino acids. The germline V gene encodes CDR1 SGHTA and CDR2 FQGNSA. CDR3 sequence reads: CASSLGMGSQETQYF. The CDR3, as DNA: TGTGCCAGCAGCTTAGGGATGGGAAGCCAAGAGACCCAGTACTTC.

The chain uses TRBV5-6 and TRBJ2-5, with D perhaps being TRBD1 or TRBD2 (6 bases each). V lost 5 bases and J 1 base, leaving 18 bases between the germline ends. In germline, CDR1 is SGHDT, CDR2 YYEEEE. CDR3 length equals 16 residues. In nucleotides, the CDR3 is TGTGCCAGCAGTAAGACGGGGGCACCCTCCCAAGAGACCCAGTACTTC. Translation: CASSKTGAPSQETQYF.

This chain connects TRBV27 to TRBJ2-5, with D possibly TRBD1 on 6 matching bases. The V gene lost 5 bases and the J gene lost 1 base, with 17 bases spanning the gap. The CDR3 has 16 amino acids. The germline CDR1 and CDR2 sequences are MNHEY and SMNVEV (reference sequence). CDR3 DNA: TGTGCCAGCAGTCCATTGAGGGGGACAACCCAAGAGACCCAGTACTTC. Amino acid sequence: CASSPLRGTTQETQYF.